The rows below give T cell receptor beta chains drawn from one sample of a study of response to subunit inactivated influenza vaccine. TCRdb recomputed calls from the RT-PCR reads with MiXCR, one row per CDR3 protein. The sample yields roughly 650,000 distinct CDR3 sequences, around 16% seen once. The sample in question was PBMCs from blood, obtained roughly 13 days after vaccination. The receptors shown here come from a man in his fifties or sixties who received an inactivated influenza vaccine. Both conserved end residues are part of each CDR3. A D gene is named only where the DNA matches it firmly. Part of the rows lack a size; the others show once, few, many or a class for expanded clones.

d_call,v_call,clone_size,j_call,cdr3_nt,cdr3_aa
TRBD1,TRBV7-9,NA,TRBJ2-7,TGTGCCAGCAGCTTTGGCCCGGGACAGGGGGCCTACGAGCAGTACTTC,CASSFGPGQGAYEQYF
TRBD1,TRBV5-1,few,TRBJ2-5,TGCGCCAGCAGCAGAGACAGGGGAGGATTAGAGACCCAGTACTTC,CASSRDRGGLETQYF
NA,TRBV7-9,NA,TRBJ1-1,TGTGCCAGCAGCAAGGGGACGAACACTGAAGCTTTCTTT,CASSKGTNTEAFF
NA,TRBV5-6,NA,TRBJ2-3,TGTGCCAGCAGCTCAGGGATACCTAGCACAGATACGCAGTATTTT,CASSSGIPSTDTQYF
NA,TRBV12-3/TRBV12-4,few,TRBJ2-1,TGTGCCAGCAGTTTAGGGGGGTATAGCTCCTACAATGAGCAGTTCTTC,CASSLGGYSSYNEQFF
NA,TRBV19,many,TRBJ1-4,TGTGCCAGTAGTATACATCGAGGTAATGAAAAACTGTTTTTT,CASSIHRGNEKLFF
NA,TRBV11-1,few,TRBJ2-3,TGTGCCAGCAGCTCGAGAGAAGGGGACTTCCCCACAGATACGCAGTATTTT,CASSSREGDFPTDTQYF
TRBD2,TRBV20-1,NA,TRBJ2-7,TGCAGTGCCGGACTAGCGGGAGGGGACTACGAGCAGTACTTC,CSAGLAGGDYEQYF
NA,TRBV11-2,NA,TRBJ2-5,TGTGCCAGCAGCTTCCACAGGGGAGGTGAGACCCAGTACTTC,CASSFHRGGETQYF
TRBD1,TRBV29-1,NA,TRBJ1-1,TGCAGCGTTCTCGGGACAGGGAACACTGAAGCTTTCTTT,CSVLGTGNTEAFF
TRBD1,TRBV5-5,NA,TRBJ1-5,TGTGCCAGCAGCCTTGACAGGGCGCATCAGCCCCAGCATTTT,CASSLDRAHQPQHF
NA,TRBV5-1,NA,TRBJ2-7,TGCGCCAGCAGCTCGCCGGACATCCAAGTGGGAGAGCAGTACTTC,CASSSPDIQVGEQYF
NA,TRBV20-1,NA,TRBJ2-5,TGCAGTGCTAGCTTCAGGCGGGACGCGGAGACCCAGTACTTC,CSASFRRDAETQYF
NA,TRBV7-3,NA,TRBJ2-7,TGTGCCAGCAGCCTAATAGGGGGGGGGACCTACGAGCAGTACTTC,CASSLIGGGTYEQYF
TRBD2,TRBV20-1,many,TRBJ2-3,TGCAGTGCTGATGGACTAGCGGGAAGCACAGATACGCAGTATTTT,CSADGLAGSTDTQYF
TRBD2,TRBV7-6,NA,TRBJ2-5,TGTGCCAGCAGCTCACTAGCTGGCGGGGGGACGAGAAGGGAGACCCAGTACTTC,CASSSLAGGGTRRETQYF
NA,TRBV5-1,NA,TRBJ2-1,TGCGCCAGCAGCTTCGGCGGTGACCTTTACAATGAGCAGTTCTTC,CASSFGGDLYNEQFF
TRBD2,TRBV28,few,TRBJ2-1,TGTGCCAGCAGTTTAGGAATCAGCGGGACCGTAAAGCAGTTCTTC,CASSLGISGTVKQFF
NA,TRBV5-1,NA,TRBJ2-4,TGCGCCAGCAGCCCACCTTGGAGGGGAGCCAAAAACATTCAGTACTTC,CASSPPWRGAKNIQYF
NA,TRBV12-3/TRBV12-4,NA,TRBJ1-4,TGTGCCAGCAGTTTCGTGCCAGGGCAGGGGCCTGAAAAACTGTTTTTT,CASSFVPGQGPEKLFF
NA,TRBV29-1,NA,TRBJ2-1,TGCAGCGTTGTAGGTTATCGGTTTAGCCCAAGCTCCTACAATGAGCAGTTCTTC,CSVVGYRFSPSSYNEQFF
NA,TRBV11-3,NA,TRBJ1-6,TGTGCCAGCAGCTTAGTGGGGACCGATAATTCACCCCTCCACTTT,CASSLVGTDNSPLHF
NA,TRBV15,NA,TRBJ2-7,TGTGCCACCAGCGCTAACCGGGGGCTTATCCCCTACGAGCAGTACTTC,CATSANRGLIPYEQYF
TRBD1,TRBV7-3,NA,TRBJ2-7,TGTGCCAGCAGCTTACACGGGACAGGTACCTACGAGCAGTACTTC,CASSLHGTGTYEQYF
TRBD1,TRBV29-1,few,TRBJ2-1,TGCAGCGTCAGCACGACAGGGGACAATGAGCAGTTCTTC,CSVSTTGDNEQFF
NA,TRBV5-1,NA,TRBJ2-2,TGCGCCAGCAGCTTGGAACTAGCTGCTCGTGGTCTTTTTGTAGGGGAGCTGTTTTTT,CASSLELAARGLFVGELFF
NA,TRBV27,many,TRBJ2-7,TGTGCCAGCAGCCAGCGACAGACCTACGAGCAGTACTTC,CASSQRQTYEQYF
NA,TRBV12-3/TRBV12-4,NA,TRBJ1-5,TGTGCCAGCACCTCGGGCCTTTCCAATCAGCCCCAGCATTTT,CASTSGLSNQPQHF
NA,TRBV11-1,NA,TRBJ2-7,TGTGCCAGCAGCTTACTTGTGGACCTCATCCCTACAGCCTCCTACGAGCAGTACTTC,CASSLLVDLIPTASYEQYF
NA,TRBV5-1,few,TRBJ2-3,TGCGCCAGCAGCTTGGAGGTCCTGGGTAGCACAGATACGCAGTATTTT,CASSLEVLGSTDTQYF
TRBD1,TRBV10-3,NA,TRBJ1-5,TGTGCCATCAGTGAGTCAAAAACAGGGGCAAATCAGCCCCAGCATTTT,CAISESKTGANQPQHF
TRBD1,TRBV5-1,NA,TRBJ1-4,TGCGCCAGCAGCCGGACAGGGCAGGATGAAAAACTGTTTTTT,CASSRTGQDEKLFF
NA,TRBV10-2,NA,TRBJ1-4,TGCGCCAGCAGAACGGGGTCCGTTGAAAAACTGTTTTTT,CASRTGSVEKLFF
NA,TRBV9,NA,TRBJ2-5,TGTGCCAGCAGCGCCTCTTTCGGGAAGCAAGAGACCCAGTACTTC,CASSASFGKQETQYF
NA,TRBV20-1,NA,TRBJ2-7,TGCAGTGCTAGAGATGGAGCCCGGGGCCCCTACGAGCAGTACTTC,CSARDGARGPYEQYF
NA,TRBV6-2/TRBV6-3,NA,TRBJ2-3,TGTGCCAGCAACGAGGGTTCGCATACGCAGTATTTT,CASNEGSHTQYF
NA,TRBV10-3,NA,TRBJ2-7,TGTGCCACCAAGGGGGGACAGACCTCCCACGAGCAGTACTTC,CATKGGQTSHEQYF
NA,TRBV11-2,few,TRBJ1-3,TGTGCCAGCAGCCAAACTCCTTTCGGGGGGCACGGAAACACCATATATTTT,CASSQTPFGGHGNTIYF
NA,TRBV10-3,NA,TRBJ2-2,TGTGCCATCAACGGCTCCTCTAGGGAGCTGTTTTTT,CAINGSSRELFF
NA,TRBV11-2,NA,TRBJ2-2,TGTGCCAGCAGCTTAGGGCCAAGGGCGCTGTTTTTT,CASSLGPRALFF
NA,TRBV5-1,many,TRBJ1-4,TGCGCCAGCAGCTTGGCCGCGGGAAGAGAAAAACTGTTTTTT,CASSLAAGREKLFF
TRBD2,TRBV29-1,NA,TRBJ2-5,TGCAGCGTTGAGGTAGCGGGAACCCAAGAGACCCAGTACTTC,CSVEVAGTQETQYF
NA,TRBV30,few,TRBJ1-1,TGTGCCTGGATGGGCCCTATCACTGAAGCTTTCTTT,CAWMGPITEAFF
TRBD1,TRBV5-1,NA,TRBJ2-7,TGCGCCAGCAGCTCTACAGGGGCCCACTCCTACGAGCAGTACTTC,CASSSTGAHSYEQYF
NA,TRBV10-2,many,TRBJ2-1,TGCGCCAGCAGCCGGGCCTCAAATGAGCAGTTCTTC,CASSRASNEQFF
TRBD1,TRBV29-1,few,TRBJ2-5,TGCAGCGCCCGACAGGGGCCACCAGAGACCCAGTACTTC,CSARQGPPETQYF
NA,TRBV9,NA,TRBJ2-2,TGTGCCAGCAGCGCCACCGGGACGGATAACACCGGGGAGCTGTTTTTT,CASSATGTDNTGELFF
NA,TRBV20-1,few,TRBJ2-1,TGCAGTGCTAGGGGGCCCCCACAACCGAATGAGCAGTTCTTC,CSARGPPQPNEQFF
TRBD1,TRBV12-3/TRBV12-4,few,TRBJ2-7,TGTGCCAGCAGTGCCGGGACAGGGATAAGGTACGAGCAGTACTTC,CASSAGTGIRYEQYF
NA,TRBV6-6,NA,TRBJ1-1,TGTGCCAGCAGTTACGGGCCGTACACTGAAGCTTTCTTT,CASSYGPYTEAFF
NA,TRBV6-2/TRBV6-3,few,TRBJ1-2,TGTGCCAGCAGTTACTCATCCGGAATTTATGGCTACACCTTC,CASSYSSGIYGYTF